This passage covers 29 T cell receptor beta chains from one sample sequenced in a study of CD8+CD57+ T cells in acquired aplastic anemia. Using genomic DNA as the template, TCR beta VDJ and CDR3 profiling was carried out. MiXCR was run by TCRdb on the reads, yielding one entry per CDR3 protein. The data hold tens of thousands of distinct CDR3 sequences, with approximately 70% observed a single time. Those patients picked for sequencing had displayed CD8+CD57+ cell expansion on flow cytometry. The sample was sorted CD4+, CD8+, or CD8+CD57+ T cells (not recorded which) from PBMCs. These TCRs come from a human donor with aplastic anemia.

This clonotype showed up just once. This chain links TRBV10-3 with TRBJ2-6, with D hard to call. Germline assignment: CDR1 ENHRY and CDR2 SYGVKD. The CDR3 is 16 amino acids. The V end was cut by 6 bases, the J end by 0 bases, with 12 bases between. Written as DNA, the CDR3 is TGTGCCATCAGGCAATATCCGAGCTCTGGGGCCAACGTCCTGACTTTC. Its translation: CAIRQYPSSGANVLTF.

The rearrangement joins TRBV7-9 to TRBJ2-7, with D maybe TRBD2 (5 bases). This CDR3 is 15 amino acids long. V was pared by 1 base and J by 1 base, with 11 bases between. The V gene's germline CDR1 is SEHNR and CDR2 FQNEAQ (reference sequence). The CDR3 is CASSLGGFGSYEQYF. DNA of the CDR3: TGTGCCAGCAGCTTAGGAGGGTTCGGGTCCTACGAGCAGTACTTC. The full variable domain, its missing parts supplied by reference TRBV7-9 and TRBJ2-7, is DTGVSQNPRHKITKRGQNVTFRCDPISEHNRLYWYRQTLGQGPEFLTYFQNEAQLEKSRLLSDRFSAERPKGSFSTLEIQRTEQGDSAMYLCASSLGGFGSYEQYFGPGTRLTVT.

This clonotype was seen a handful of times. V is TRBV2 and J is TRBJ1-2; D gene ambiguous. Germline assignment: CDR1 SNHLY and CDR2 FYNNEI. The CDR3 extends over 15 amino acids. V shed 4 bases and J shed 2 bases, with 14 bases lying between them. The DNA for the CDR3 is TGTGCCAGCAGTGTTCAGCTCTTCACCAACTATGGCTACACCTTC. Protein product: CASSVQLFTNYGYTF.

This clonotype has just one count. The rearrangement joins TRBV19 to TRBJ1-3; D gene ambiguous. The V end was cut by 8 bases, the J end by 0 bases, with 11 bases between. The CDR3 contains 14 residues. Germline values: CDR1 LNHDA, CDR2 SQIVND (reference sequence). CDR3 nucleotides: TGTGCCAGTGCGGGCGGTCTCTCTGGAAACACCATATATTTT. Encoded protein: CASAGGLSGNTIYF.

This clonotype was counted between two and nine times. The V and J genes are TRBV24-1 and TRBJ2-1; no definite D call. Trimming pared 2 bases from V and 7 bases from J, leaving 5 bases between. The CDR3 has 12 residues. CDR1 is KGHDR and CDR2 is SFDVKD in the germline V gene. CDR3 loop: CATSDSRNEQFF. In DNA, the CDR3 is TGTGCCACCAGTGATTCGAGGAATGAGCAGTTCTTC.

The chain has TRBV9 and TRBJ1-6; the D gene is possibly TRBD1 (6 bases). CDR1 is SGDLS and CDR2 is YYNGEE in the germline V gene. The length of the CDR3 is 19 residues. Trimming cost V 0 bases and J 0 bases, with 16 bases left between them. Here the CDR3 DNA reads TGTGCCAGCAGCGTAGTTCCAGCAGGGGCCTCCTCCTATAATTCACCCCTCCACTTT. Translating gives CASSVVPAGASSYNSPLHF.

The J gene is TRBJ2-7, the V gene TRBV29-1; 7 bases fit TRBD2. The V gene end was trimmed by 6 bases and the J gene end by 12 bases; junction bases not matched to a gene: 11. This CDR3 comprises 11 residues. Germline CDR1 reads SQVTM; CDR2 reads ANQGSEA. CDR3 sequence (DNA): TGCAGCGTGGGGACGGGGGGATTGCGGTACTTC. Translated: CSVGTGGLRYF.

This clonotype was detected many times. The chain combines TRBV2 with TRBJ2-6; D is ambiguous. This CDR3 is built from 15 residues. Germline-derived CDR1 and CDR2 are SNHLY and FYNNEI. V lost 6 bases, J lost 0 bases, and 9 bases lay in between. CDR3 loop: CASSSDRSGANVLTF. CDR3 coding DNA: TGTGCCAGCAGCAGCGACCGCTCTGGGGCCAACGTCCTGACTTTC.

V is TRBV7-9 and J is TRBJ1-6; no firm D call. This CDR3 has 13 amino acids. Trimming took 5 bases from V and 10 from J, leaving 12 bases between them. Germline V gene data show CDR1 as SEHNR and CDR2 as FQNEAQ (reference sequence). CDR3 residues: CASSPDLSSPLHF. CDR3 DNA sequence: TGTGCCAGCAGCCCGGACTTATCCTCACCCCTCCACTTT.

The chain employs TRBV11-2 and TRBJ2-7, with unresolved D. Trimming removed 6 bases from V and 5 bases from J, with 11 bases in between. This CDR3 is 12 amino acids long. The germline gives CDR1 SGHAT, CDR2 FQNNGV. The CDR3 region has the DNA TGTGCCAGCAGGCCGCTTGGGAACGAGCAGTACTTC. It codes for CASRPLGNEQYF.

V gene TRBV7-2 combines with J gene TRBJ1-5; 8 bases are a match to TRBD1. From germline, CDR1 is SGHTA and CDR2 FQGNSA. The V gene end was trimmed by 5 bases and the J gene end by 1 base; junction bases not matched to a gene: 4. The CDR3 spans 15 residues. The CDR3 DNA follows: TGTGCCAGCAGCGTGGACAGGGTGAGCAATCAGCCCCAGCATTTT. Amino acids: CASSVDRVSNQPQHF.

The genes are TRBV20-1 and TRBJ2-3; D gene ambiguous. The CDR3 has 11 residues. V was cut by 5 bases and J by 6 bases, with 9 bases left in between. Germline CDR1 reads DFQATT; CDR2 reads SNEGSKA (reference sequence). The DNA of the CDR3 is TGCAGTGCTTCCCCGGAGGATACGCAGTATTTT. Its protein is CSASPEDTQYF.

The J gene is TRBJ1-1, the V gene TRBV7-2; TRBD1 might be the D (6 bases). Germline lookup yields CDR1 SGHTA and CDR2 FQGNSA. V was cut by 5 bases and J by 5 bases, with 15 bases left in between. The CDR3 extends over 14 amino acids. The CDR3 loop is CASSVTGRRTEAFF. Here the CDR3 DNA reads TGTGCCAGCAGCGTGACAGGTCGTAGAACTGAAGCTTTCTTT.

This chain joins TRBV20-1 and TRBJ2-5; unclear D gene. CDR3 length: 10 amino acids. Trimming pared 6 bases from V and 5 bases from J, leaving 7 bases between. Germline assignment: CDR1 DFQATT and CDR2 SNEGSKA (reference sequence). The CDR3 DNA sequence: TGCAGTGCCCATTACGAGACCCAGTACTTC. Its protein product is CSAHYETQYF.

V and J are TRBV2 and TRBJ2-7, with D tentatively TRBD1 (5 bases). Germline values: CDR1 SNHLY, CDR2 FYNNEI. The CDR3 covers 10 residues. V was cut by 3 bases and J by 12 bases, with 9 bases left in between. The CDR3 nucleotides are TGTGCCAGCAGTGACAGGGAACCGTACTTC. Translation gives CASSDREPYF.

The genes are TRBV7-9 and TRBJ1-5; D might be TRBD1 (6 bases). Trimming took off 5 bases at V and 4 bases at J, with 15 bases between the two ends. Germline V gene sequence: CDR1 SEHNR, CDR2 FQNEAQ (reference sequence). CDR3 length: 15 residues. In nucleotides, the CDR3 is TGTGCCAGCAGCCTCGGGGCAGGGGAAAATCAGCCCCAGCATTTT. Encoded protein: CASSLGAGENQPQHF.

The J gene is TRBJ2-5, the V gene TRBV7-8; the match to TRBD1 covers 8 bases. The CDR3 is made up of 14 amino acids. V shed 1 base, J shed 4 bases, and the junction held 2 bases outside the gene matches. Germline CDR1 and CDR2: SGHVS and FQNEAQ. This chain's CDR3 is CASSLDDRGETQYF. Here the CDR3 DNA reads TGTGCCAGCAGCTTAGACGACAGGGGAGAGACCCAGTACTTC.

The table lists this clonotype with a count of one. The chain recombines TRBV7-2 with TRBJ2-1, with 7 positions matching TRBD1. Germline trimming cut 1 base from V and 9 bases from J; bases unmatched to any gene: 3. Germline CDR1 and CDR2: SGHTA and FQGNSA. This CDR3 spans 13 amino acids. The CDR3 coding sequence is TGTGCCAGCAGCTTAGTAGGGGGCAGTGAGCAGTTCTTC. This translates into CASSLVGGSEQFF.

The chain uses TRBV25-1 and TRBJ2-3, with D possibly matching TRBD2 (6 bases). Germline loops: CDR1 MGHDK, CDR2 SYGVNS. V was pared by 3 bases and J by 0 bases, with 13 bases between. CDR3 length equals 16 residues. The CDR3 loop reads CASSDPRSGSTDTQYF. The CDR3 coding sequence is TGTGCCAGCAGTGATCCCCGGAGCGGGAGCACAGATACGCAGTATTTT.

The chain recombines TRBV10-3 with TRBJ1-4; D is perhaps TRBD1 (5 bases). CDR3 length: 13 residues. Trimming cost V 10 bases and J 3 bases, with 12 bases left between them. CDR1 ENHRY and CDR2 SYGVKD come from the germline V gene. The chain's CDR3 is CATSGGSNEKLFF. In DNA form, the CDR3 reads TGTGCCACCTCGGGGGGGTCTAATGAAAAACTGTTTTTT.

This clonotype occurred many times. The chain combines TRBV7-9 with TRBJ1-1, with D possibly TRBD1 on 5 matching bases. Germline V gives CDR1 SEHNR, CDR2 FQNEAQ (reference sequence). With 5 bases removed from V and 11 bases from J, the gap between germline ends came to 15 bases. The CDR3 runs 12 residues. The CDR3 DNA is TGTGCCAGCAGCCTCGGGGGTGTTATGGCTTTCTTT. It translates to CASSLGGVMAFF.

The chain has TRBV15 and TRBJ1-1, with a possible D match to TRBD1 (5 bases). Germline CDR1 and CDR2: LNHNV and YYDKDF (reference sequence). The V gene lost 2 bases and the J gene lost 6 bases, with 13 bases spanning the gap. CDR3 length: 14 amino acids. The CDR3 sequence is CATSRQGTRAEAFF. CDR3 nucleotide sequence: TGTGCCACCAGCAGACAGGGAACACGCGCTGAAGCTTTCTTT.

V is TRBV2 and J is TRBJ1-5; 7 bases fit TRBD1. This CDR3 region has 15 residues. V trimming: 6 bases; J trimming: 0 bases; junction bases outside the gene matches: 5. Germline CDR1 reads SNHLY; CDR2 reads FYNNEI. Here the CDR3 reads CASRDRPDSNQPQHF. In DNA, the CDR3 is TGTGCCAGCAGGGACAGGCCAGATAGCAATCAGCCCCAGCATTTT. Full variable domain (outside the CDR3, taken from reference TRBV2 and TRBJ1-5): EPEVTQTPSHQVTQMGQEVILRCVPISNHLYFYWYRQILGQKVEFLVSFYNNEISEKSEIFDDQFSVERPDGSNFTLKIRSTKLEDSAMYFCASRDRPDSNQPQHFGDGTRLSIL.

The chain links TRBV20-1 to TRBJ2-5; 9 bases fit TRBD2. V was pared by 3 bases and J by 3 bases, with 5 bases of the junction left unmatched. The germline gives CDR1 DFQATT, CDR2 SNEGSKA (reference sequence). This CDR3 has 14 amino acids. CDR3 nucleotides: TGCAGTGCTAGTAGACTAGCGGAAAAAGAGACCCAGTACTTC. This sequence encodes CSASRLAEKETQYF.

The chain employs TRBV25-1 and TRBJ2-2, with D perhaps matching TRBD1 (7 bases). Trimming took 7 bases from V and 5 from J, leaving 20 bases between them. This CDR3 is built from 16 residues. Germline CDR1 reads MGHDK; CDR2 reads SYGVNS. In DNA form, the CDR3 reads TGTGCCAGCATTCTTTCACAGGGGACTCCTACCGGGGAGCTGTTTTTT. As protein: CASILSQGTPTGELFF. Using reference TRBV25-1 and TRBJ2-2 for the parts outside the CDR3, the full variable domain is EADIYQTPRYLVIGTGKKITLECSQTMGHDKMYWYQQDPGMELHLIHYSYGVNSTEKGDLSSESTVSRIRTEHFPLTLESARPSHTSQYLCASILSQGTPTGELFFGEGSRLTVL.

This sequence joins TRBV29-1 and TRBJ1-4, with a weak D call TRBD1 (5 bases). The CDR3 is 13 amino acids. V was shortened by 3 bases and J by 4 bases, with 9 bases between the two germline ends. Germline assignment: CDR1 SQVTM and CDR2 ANQGSEA. CDR3: CSVETDVNEKLFF. The CDR3 nucleotides read TGCAGCGTTGAGACAGATGTTAATGAAAAACTGTTTTTT.

V usage is TRBV11-2 and J usage is TRBJ2-1; D gene uncertain. V was shortened by 5 bases and J by 0 bases, with 14 bases between the two germline ends. This CDR3 has 16 amino acids. CDR1 SGHAT and CDR2 FQNNGV come from the germline V gene. DNA for the CDR3: TGTGCCAGCAGCCCCTTCCCACTGTGCTCCTACAATGAGCAGTTCTTC. Residues: CASSPFPLCSYNEQFF.

This clonotype was recorded a few times. The CDR3: CSVDDGYTF. The CDR3 DNA reads as TGCAGCGTTGATGACGGCTACACCTTC. This chain uses TRBV29-1 with TRBJ1-2; D unresolved. Germline CDR1 SQVTM, CDR2 ANQGSEA. CDR3 length: 9 residues. Trimming cost V 3 bases and J 8 bases, with 4 bases left between them.

This clonotype was detected ten times or more. This chain joins TRBV6-1 and TRBJ1-6; 10 bases fit TRBD1. This CDR3 is 14 amino acids long. The V gene's germline CDR1 is MNHNS and CDR2 SASEGT. Trimming cost V 7 bases and J 9 bases; bases outside gene matches: 6. The CDR3 reads CASIRQGAASPLHF. CDR3 bases: TGTGCCAGCATCAGACAGGGGGCGGCTTCACCCCTCCACTTT.